The T cell receptor (beta chain) described here comes from a study of cytomegalovirus exposure and HLA in healthy donors. Overall study findings and caveats: As was reported, the HLA-A and HLA-B alleles of most subjects were accurately predicted from TCR beta sequences.

This CDR3 has 11 amino acids. V lost 0 bases and J 8 bases, leaving 5 bases between the germline ends. CDR1 and CDR2 from the germline V gene are SGHNT and YYREEE (reference sequence). The PCR had 60 Vbeta and 13 Jbeta primers. Libraries were prepared by immunoSEQ multiplex PCR; TCRdb keeps only in-frame clonotypes and omits some of them. The sample lists hundreds of thousands of clones; roughly 82% were seen once. In the case of this clone: What it binds is unknown.

The sequence was collected from a man aged 40-50 years in good health and CMV-seropositive. The V and J genes are TRBV5-4 and TRBJ1-1; possible D gene TRBD1, 5 bases. The sample was PBMCs. The CDR3 spells CASSLGQEAFF. The CDR3, as DNA: TGTGCCAGCAGCTTGGGACAGGAAGCTTTCTTT.